What follows are 5 T cell receptor beta chains derived from one specimen sequenced in a study of blood T cell repertoires in COVID-19. Libraries were prepared by immunoSEQ multiplex PCR; TCRdb keeps only in-frame clonotypes and omits some of them. Of fewer than 200,000 clones in the sample, 65% to 85% were seen once. The sequenced sample consisted of PBMCs or T cells enriched from blood (not recorded which). These receptors all come from a woman between 40 and 50 years old with acute COVID-19.

The rearrangement uses TRBV7-8 and TRBJ2-3; D is perhaps TRBD2 (6 bases). Trimming shortened V by 5 bases and J by 4 bases, and 16 bases separated the two germline ends. This CDR3 region has 15 residues. Germline V gives CDR1 SGHVS, CDR2 FQNEAQ. This CDR3 is CASSALVGSSDTQYF. The CDR3 nucleotides are TGTGCCAGCAGCGCCCTCGTCGGGAGCTCAGATACGCAGTATTTT.

The chain has TRBV7-2 and TRBJ1-4, with a tentative D call TRBD1 (5 bases). CDR3 length equals 13 residues. The ends were cut back, 5 bases at V and 4 bases at J, with 8 bases in the middle. Germline CDR1 SGHTA, CDR2 FQGNSA. CDR3 DNA: TGTGCCAGCAGCGTCCAGGGTAATGAAAAACTGTTTTTT. This gives the protein CASSVQGNEKLFF.

The chain recombines TRBV15 with TRBJ2-2; 9 positions match TRBD2. The V segment lost 0 bases and the J segment 6 bases; nucleotides outside the gene matches: 5. Germline loops: CDR1 LNHNV, CDR2 YYDKDF (reference sequence). The CDR3 is made up of 16 amino acids. The DNA of the CDR3 is TGTGCCACCAGCAGAGATAGCGGGAGTGGGGCCGGGGAGCTGTTTTTT. This codes for CATSRDSGSGAGELFF.

V is TRBV7-2 and J is TRBJ2-1; 8 bases line up with TRBD2. The germline CDR1 and CDR2 sequences are SGHTA and FQGNSA. After removal of 6 bases from V and 0 bases from J, the junction contained 4 bases not matched to a gene. The length of the CDR3 is 15 residues. This chain's CDR3 is CASRFSGNSYNEQFF. CDR3 nucleotide sequence: TGTGCCAGCAGGTTTAGCGGGAACTCCTACAATGAGCAGTTCTTC.

V gene TRBV7-9 combines with J gene TRBJ2-1; tentatively, D is TRBD1 (5 bases). Germline lookup yields CDR1 SEHNR and CDR2 FQNEAQ (reference sequence). The CDR3 has 17 residues. V lost 0 bases and J lost 3, with 15 bases in between. The CDR3 protein is CASSLADRGPLYNEQFF. In DNA, the CDR3 is TGTGCCAGCAGCTTAGCTGATAGGGGTCCCCTCTACAATGAGCAGTTCTTC.